This T cell receptor (beta chain) was found in a study of T cells in Graves' hyperthyroidism and ophthalmopathy. Remarks on this clonotype: Its cognate antigen is unknown.

The study's findings and limits: Most thyroid clonotypes that were expanded above 0.001 also turned up in blood. In the analysis, a 13 V-J model separated ophthalmopathy from stable hyperthyroidism.

RNA transcripts provided the source from which TCR beta CDR3 regions were amplified. A set of HTBI primers served as the primers for a first-round RT-PCR of the TCR CDR3. MiXCR, applied by TCRdb to the multiplex PCR reads, yields one record per CDR3 protein. There are about 600,000 distinct CDR3 sequences in the sample; 12% to 15% occur only once, and about 6.6% lies in the top ten. The source is a woman under 30 with Graves' ophthalmopathy. The sample consisted of blood.

Here the CDR3 reads CASSPGSRTDTQYF. CDR3 nucleotide sequence: TGCGCCAGCAGCCCTGGCTCCCGCACAGATACGCAGTATTTT. V usage is TRBV5-1 and J usage is TRBJ2-3; no clear D. The CDR3 loop spans 14 amino acids. The V gene lost 4 bases and the J gene lost 1 base, with 10 bases spanning the gap. Germline V lookup: CDR1 SGHRS, CDR2 YFSETQ.